The 25 T cell receptor beta chains below come from one sample, sequenced in a study of T-cell memory formation after mild COVID-19. TCRdb independently ran MiXCR on the 5' RACE reads; one entry per CDR3 protein. The sample contains roughly 280,000 distinct CDR3 sequences, over 7% of which appear only once. Sequenced input: PBMCs or a T cell subset sorted from them (not recorded which). These receptors all come from a young man who had mild COVID-19 (a few samples of this study predate the infection). Cell type and time point are not known.

This clonotype was seen many times. The V call is TRBV7-9, the J call TRBJ2-2; D is perhaps TRBD2 (5 bases). This CDR3 has 15 amino acids. CDR1 is SEHNR and CDR2 is FQNEAQ in the germline V gene (reference sequence). The V end was cut by 5 bases, the J end by 0 bases, with 10 bases between. DNA for the CDR3: TGTGCCAGCAGCCTGGGAGCCGCGAACACCGGGGAGCTGTTTTTT. Protein product: CASSLGAANTGELFF.

This clonotype was detected only a few times. The chain couples TRBV5-6 to TRBJ2-7; D is possibly TRBD2 (5 bases). The V gene lost 2 bases and the J gene lost 3 bases, with 9 bases spanning the gap. Per germline, CDR1 SGHDT and CDR2 YYEEEE. This CDR3 is 13 amino acids long. The CDR3 region has the DNA TGTGCCAGCAGCTTCGAGGGCCTCTACGAGCAGTACGTC. Protein: CASSFEGLYEQYV.

This clonotype was detected many times. The V and J genes are TRBV7-3 and TRBJ1-5; D call uncertain. This CDR3 spans 13 amino acids. With 3 bases removed from V and 6 bases from J, the gap between germline ends came to 9 bases. The germline V gene encodes CDR1 SGHTA and CDR2 FQGTGA. CDR3 sequence (DNA): TGTGCCAGCAGCTTCGATGGGAGTCAGCCCCAGCATTTT. Its protein product is CASSFDGSQPQHF.

This clonotype was seen a handful of times. J is TRBJ2-2 and V is TRBV20-1; D is uncertain. The V end lost 5 bases, the J end lost 0 bases, and 10 bases lay between the germline ends. The germline V gene encodes CDR1 DFQATT and CDR2 SNEGSKA (reference sequence). The length of the CDR3 is 14 residues. Here the CDR3 reads CSAVRASNTGELFF. CDR3 coding DNA: TGCAGTGCTGTTAGGGCGTCGAACACCGGGGAGCTGTTTTTT.

This clonotype was found many times. This chain uses TRBV5-1 with TRBJ2-5, with TRBD1 as a possible D gene (7 bases). V gave up 4 bases and J gave up 2 bases, with 18 bases separating them. The CDR3 is 16 residues long. The germline gives CDR1 SGHRS, CDR2 YFSETQ. For the CDR3, the DNA is TGCGCCAGCAGCGGGGGGACAGCGCCCCTACAAGAGACCCAGTACTTC. Amino acids: CASSGGTAPLQETQYF.

This clonotype was seen at least ten times. The V gene is TRBV20-1, the J gene TRBJ2-3; TRBD1 matches 8 bases. The CDR3 is made up of 13 amino acids. Germline V CDR1 and CDR2: DFQATT, SNEGSKA (reference sequence). The CDR3 protein is CSLWQGATDTQYF. CDR3 coding DNA: TGCTCACTCTGGCAGGGGGCGACAGATACGCAGTATTTT.

The chain recombines TRBV12-3 or TRBV12-4 with TRBJ1-1, with D perhaps matching TRBD1 (5 bases). The CDR3 extends over 16 amino acids. The ends were cut back, 2 bases at V and 2 bases at J, with 15 bases in the middle. In DNA, the CDR3 is TGTGCCAGCAGTTTATGGGGCCCGGGGCCCAACACTGAAGCTTTCTTT. This gives the protein CASSLWGPGPNTEAFF.

The table lists this clonotype with a few counts. The genes are TRBV11-2 and TRBJ2-5; tentatively, D is TRBD2 (8 bases). V lost 2 bases and J lost 2, with 18 bases in between. CDR1 is SGHAT and CDR2 is FQNNGV in the germline V gene. This CDR3 is built from 17 residues. DNA for the CDR3: TGTGCCAGCAGCTTAAGAGGGGACAGCGGGAGACAAGAGACCCAGTACTTC. Amino acid sequence: CASSLRGDSGRQETQYF.

This clonotype was observed a handful of times. The gene calls are TRBV7-9 and TRBJ1-6; tentative D call: TRBD1 (6 bases). V lost 7 bases and J lost 3, with 19 bases in between. Germline V gives CDR1 SEHNR, CDR2 FQNEAQ (reference sequence). This CDR3 comprises 17 residues. In nucleotides, the CDR3 is TGTGCCAGCACCCTACTGAACAGGGTGGGCTATAATTCACCCCTCCACTTT. It translates to CASTLLNRVGYNSPLHF.

The CDR3 spells CASSPPGTVYGYTF. The DNA for the CDR3 is TGTGCCAGCAGTCCGCCCGGGACAGTCTATGGCTACACCTTC. The V call is TRBV6-5, the J call TRBJ1-2; 7 bases match TRBD1. CDR3 length: 14 residues. V dropped 5 bases and J dropped 4; count of bases not matched to a gene: 7. The germline V gene has CDR1 MNHEY and CDR2 SVGAGI.

In this sample, this clonotype turned up a few times. The chain combines TRBV4-1 with TRBJ2-2; tentatively, D is TRBD1 or TRBD2 (5 bases each). Germline CDR1 and CDR2: MGHRA and YSYEKL. V was cut by 3 bases and J by 2 bases, with 19 bases left in between. This CDR3 is built from 18 residues. The CDR3 bases are TGCGCCAGCAGCCACACATCTCGGGACCCCTCAAACACCGGGGAGCTGTTTTTT. This encodes CASSHTSRDPSNTGELFF.

The sample holds a few counts of this clonotype. The gene calls are TRBV15 and TRBJ1-1; 10 bases align to TRBD1. Per germline, CDR1 LNHNV and CDR2 YYDKDF (reference sequence). V was clipped by 5 bases and J by 1 base; unmatched bases: 4. This CDR3 has 15 residues. The CDR3 nucleotides are TGTGCCACCAGCGGCCGGGACAGGGGGAACACTGAAGCTTTCTTT. This encodes CATSGRDRGNTEAFF. The variable domain in full, completed from reference TRBV15 and TRBJ1-1, reads DAMVIQNPRYQVTQFGKPVTLSCSQTLNHNVMYWYQQKSSQAPKLLFHYYDKDFNNEADTPDNFQSRRPNTSFCFLDIRSPGLGDTAMYLCATSGRDRGNTEAFFGQGTRLTVV.

This clonotype was observed at least ten times. A read error may account for a junction end that differs from germline. The V and J genes are TRBV5-1 and TRBJ1-2; TRBD1 aligns across 9 bases. The V gene's germline CDR1 is SGHRS and CDR2 YFSETQ. CDR3 length equals 13 residues. The CDR3 DNA follows: TGCGCCAGCAGGCCTGGAAACAGGGGGCCCTTCCACTTC. Amino acids: CASRPGNRGPFHF. Filled out from reference TRBV5-1 and TRBJ1-2, the complete variable domain reads KAGVTQTPRYLIKTRGQQVTLSCSPISGHRSVSWYQQTPGQGLQFLFEYFSETQRNKGNFPGRFSGRQFSNSRSEMNVSTLELGDSALYLCASRPGNRGPFHFGSGTRLTVV.

The CDR3 DNA sequence: TGTGCCAGCAGCTCCCGGGACAGGGAGTACGAGACCCAGTACTTC. This sequence encodes CASSSRDREYETQYF. The rearrangement uses TRBV7-8 and TRBJ2-5, with 9 bases matching TRBD1. The V gene end was trimmed by 4 bases and the J gene end by 5 bases; junction bases not matched to a gene: 8. This CDR3 is 15 amino acids long. The germline CDR1 and CDR2 sequences are SGHVS and FQNEAQ.

V and J are TRBV12-3 or TRBV12-4 and TRBJ2-1, with D unresolved. Trimming removed 0 bases at V and 6 bases at J, with 15 bases between. The CDR3 runs 16 residues. The chain's CDR3 is CASSLAAQLGVNEQFF. The CDR3 bases are TGTGCCAGCAGTTTAGCGGCTCAACTTGGGGTCAATGAGCAGTTCTTC.

The rearrangement uses TRBV5-1 and TRBJ2-3, with 8 bases identical to TRBD1. This CDR3 spans 16 amino acids. The V and J ends lost 7 bases and 2 bases, in that order; junction bases with no gene match: 12. CDR1 is SGHRS, CDR2 YFSETQ, per germline. The DNA for the CDR3 is TGCGCCAGCTCCTCGTTGACAGGGGCCACCACAGATACGCAGTATTTT. Translated, it gives CASSSLTGATTDTQYF. Complete variable domain (other parts from reference TRBV5-1 and TRBJ2-3): KAGVTQTPRYLIKTRGQQVTLSCSPISGHRSVSWYQQTPGQGLQFLFEYFSETQRNKGNFPGRFSGRQFSNSRSEMNVSTLELGDSALYLCASSSLTGATTDTQYFGPGTRLTVL.

This clonotype has just a few counts. The gene calls are TRBV18 and TRBJ2-5; either TRBD1 or TRBD2 may supply D (6 bases each). The germline V and J ends were trimmed by 3 bases and 2 bases, with 19 bases remaining between them. The CDR3 consists of 17 residues. CDR1 KGHSH and CDR2 LQKENI come from the germline V gene. This CDR3 reads CASSPPRGQRTQETQYF. CDR3 in DNA: TGTGCCAGCTCACCCCCTCGGGGGCAGCGGACGCAAGAGACCCAGTACTTC.

This clonotype has only a few counts. The rearrangement uses TRBV12-3 or TRBV12-4 and TRBJ1-2, with D possibly TRBD1 on 5 matching bases. The V and J ends lost 6 bases and 8 bases respectively, with 13 bases between them. This CDR3 region has 12 residues. CDR3 protein: CASRRDAWGYTF. The DNA of the CDR3 is TGTGCCAGCAGGCGGGACGCCTGGGGCTACACCTTC.

This clonotype has only a few counts. The chain joins TRBV20-1 to TRBJ2-3; D not resolved. Germline loops: CDR1 DFQATT, CDR2 SNEGSKA (reference sequence). The CDR3 runs 12 residues. Trimming cost V 4 bases and J 1 base, with 6 bases left between them. CDR3 loop: CSANEGTDTQYF. CDR3 DNA: TGCAGTGCTAACGAGGGCACAGATACGCAGTATTTT.

There are many counts of this clonotype. The chain combines TRBV4-3 with TRBJ2-2; unclear D gene. The V gene's germline CDR1 is LGHNA and CDR2 YSLEER. This CDR3 region has 16 residues. V lost 2 bases, J lost 7 bases, and 17 bases lay in between. CDR3 region: CASSQLVGSWYGELFF. CDR3 sequence (DNA): TGCGCCAGCAGCCAATTGGTGGGGTCGTGGTACGGGGAGCTGTTTTTT.

This clonotype was seen a handful of times. CDR3 bases: TGCAGCGTGGACCGGGACAGGGGAAACACCATATATTTT. Amino acid sequence: CSVDRDRGNTIYF. The chain is built from TRBV29-1 and TRBJ1-3, with 8 bases lining up with TRBD1. The CDR3 extends over 13 amino acids. Germline V gives CDR1 SQVTM, CDR2 ANQGSEA. The V segment lost 6 bases and the J segment 4 bases; nucleotides outside the gene matches: 5.

The rearrangement joins TRBV20-1 to TRBJ1-1; D is ambiguous. The length of the CDR3 is 16 residues. V lost 2 bases and J 0 bases, leaving 16 bases between the germline ends. The germline V gene has CDR1 DFQATT and CDR2 SNEGSKA (reference sequence). The CDR3 is CSARSLSWAMNTEAFF. The CDR3, as DNA: TGCAGTGCTAGAAGTCTGTCCTGGGCCATGAACACTGAAGCTTTCTTT.

Only a few counts were recorded for this clonotype. The chain joins TRBV20-1 to TRBJ1-4, with D unclear. This CDR3 has 13 residues. With 0 bases removed from V and 6 bases from J, the gap between germline ends came to 8 bases. Germline lookup yields CDR1 DFQATT and CDR2 SNEGSKA (reference sequence). CDR3 sequence: CSAREGLYEKLFF. The DNA for the CDR3 is TGCAGTGCTAGAGAGGGTTTATATGAAAAACTGTTTTTT.

The chain combines TRBV25-1 with TRBJ2-1, with TRBD1 matching over 8 bases. Per the germline V gene, CDR1 is MGHDK and CDR2 is SYGVNS. Germline trimming cut 3 bases from V and 4 bases from J; bases unmatched to any gene: 11. The CDR3 sequence is 17 residues long. DNA for the CDR3: TGTGCCAGCAGTGACCTCAGGACAGGGTATTGTTACAATGAGCAGTTCTTC. It yields the protein CASSDLRTGYCYNEQFF.

This clonotype has ten or more counts. The chain carries TRBV2 and TRBJ2-5; D is unresolved. The CDR3 has 12 amino acids. Germline lookup yields CDR1 SNHLY and CDR2 FYNNEI. The V end lost 8 bases, the J end lost 3 bases, and 10 bases lay between the germline ends. CDR3 sequence (DNA): TGTGCCAGCGAAGAGCGAGAAGAGACCCAGTACTTC. Amino acids: CASEEREETQYF.